This TCR beta chain was sequenced during a study of CD8 T cells in ankylosing spondylitis. Study results and limitations: Clones tied to disease were said to be significantly enriched in matched ankylosing spondylitis synovial fluid.

This clonotype has at least ten counts. As yet, its antigen is unknown. V lost 1 base, J lost 2 bases, and 10 bases lay in between. Germline values: CDR1 SGHDT, CDR2 YYEEEE. The CDR3 spans 15 residues. Scientists made TCR beta libraries using quantitative 5'-RACE with molecular barcodes. MiXCR, run by TCRdb on the 5' RACE reads, gives a single entry per CDR3 protein. In the table there are about 210,000 distinct CDR3 sequences, approximately 8% of which are singletons. This sequence was found in a female donor with ankylosing spondylitis or in good health (not recorded which). This chain links TRBV5-6 with TRBJ1-5; D may be TRBD1 (5 bases). Sequenced input: blood, either unsorted or a sorted T cell fraction (not recorded which). DNA for the CDR3: TGTGCCAGCAGCTTGTATCCCAGGGGCAATCAGCCCCAGCATTTT. Translating it yields CASSLYPRGNQPQHF.